This T cell receptor beta chain is drawn from a study of naive and memory T cell subsets. This clonotype has a count of ten or more. Its antigen is undetermined. The junction departs from germline at one end; a sequencing error may be responsible. Study-wide results and caveats: A few larger clonotypes appeared in naive repertoires, especially CD8, possibly memory cells re-expressing CD45RA.

The CDR3 runs 11 residues. The germline V gene encodes CDR1 MGHDK and CDR2 SYGVNS. Two oligonucleotides, mixed equimolar, formed the beta constant-region primer covering TRBC1 and TRBC2. Four rounds of PCR amplified the ligated cDNA using nested alpha and beta constant-region primers plus SP2. TCRdb itself ran the UMI-ligation and nested PCR reads through MiXCR, one entry per CDR3 protein. Of about 90,000 distinct CDR3 sequences detected, around 11% appear once; the ten largest clones hold more than 0.13%. The chain combines TRBV25-1 with TRBJ2-7; no definite D call. Sequencing input: naive CD4+ T cells from blood. The sequence derives from a human donor in good health. The CDR3 here is CASTKSSEQYF. The CDR3 nucleotides are TGTGCCAGCACCAAATCCTCCGAGCAGTACTTC.